The rows below give T cell receptor beta chains drawn from one sample of a study of regulatory T cells in long-lasting Graves disease. TCRdb redid the calling of the multiplex PCR reads with MiXCR, one entry per CDR3 protein. The table has roughly 500,000 distinct CDR3 sequences, around a fifth seen once; the top ten hold around 7%. The source was peripheral blood mononuclear cells (PBMCs), collected when the disease was refractory, from a patient treated with antithyroid drugs. The receptors shown here come from a female donor with Graves disease. Both conserved end residues are part of each CDR3. Fields, in order: J gene, D gene, V gene, clone size, CDR3 DNA, CDR3 protein. D genes are given only for firm matches. The listing skips clone size in some rows; elsewhere it reads once, few, many or a size class.

>TRBJ1-6|NA|TRBV12-3/TRBV12-4|few
TGTGCCAGCAGTTTGGGTAGCAGGAGTAGGAGATCACCCCTCCACTTT
CASSLGSRSRRSPLHF
>TRBJ1-2|TRBD1|TRBV7-2|few
TGTGCCAGCAGCCCGAGGGACAGCTATGGGCTCTATGGCTACACCTTC
CASSPRDSYGLYGYTF
>TRBJ2-4|NA|TRBV12-3/TRBV12-4|many
TGTGCCAGCAGTCCAAGACAGAGCATTCAGTACTTC
CASSPRQSIQYF
>TRBJ1-2|NA|TRBV12-3/TRBV12-4|many
TGTGCCAGCAGTCGGGACGTTCAAGGAAAAACGGGCTACACCTTC
CASSRDVQGKTGYTF
>TRBJ2-7|NA|TRBV20-1|many
TGCAGTGCTGCCAACCCGGGACTTTCCTACGAGCAGTACTTC
CSAANPGLSYEQYF
>TRBJ1-4|TRBD1|TRBV19|NA
TGTGCCAGTACTCGACAGGGAAGTTCTAATGAAAAACTGTTTTTT
CASTRQGSSNEKLFF
>TRBJ1-1|NA|TRBV28|NA
TGTGCCGGCAGTTTTTGGGGAGAAAGGACTGAAGCTTTCTTT
CAGSFWGERTEAFF
>TRBJ2-7|TRBD2|TRBV12-3/TRBV12-4|many
TGTGCCAGCAGTTTTGGCTGGGTACTAGCGGGGGTCTACGGATACGAGCAGTACTTC
CASSFGWVLAGVYGYEQYF
>TRBJ2-2|NA|TRBV6-1|NA
TGTGCCAGCGGGGATGCGAACACCGGGGAGCTGTTTTTT
CASGDANTGELFF
>TRBJ1-1|NA|TRBV4-2|NA
TGTGCCAGCAGCCAGGGGGTCCAAGAGACTGAAGCTTTCTTT
CASSQGVQETEAFF
>TRBJ1-1|TRBD1|TRBV19|few
TGTGCCAGTCAGGGGGGAACTGAAGCTTTCTTT
CASQGGTEAFF
>TRBJ2-2|TRBD1|TRBV6-1|NA
TGTGCCAGCAGTTACAGGGGCCAGGGCACCGGGGAGCTGTTTTTT
CASSYRGQGTGELFF
>TRBJ1-2|NA|TRBV20-1|NA
TGCAGTGCTACCTTGGGGGGCTATGGCTACACCTTC
CSATLGGYGYTF
>TRBJ2-5|TRBD2|TRBV12-3/TRBV12-4|many
TGTGCCAGCAGTCGGACTAGCGGCAGAGAGACCCAGTACTTC
CASSRTSGRETQYF
>TRBJ1-1|NA|TRBV12-3/TRBV12-4|many
TGTGCCAGCAGCGAAAGGGGAAAGAACACTGAAGCTTTCTTT
CASSERGKNTEAFF
>TRBJ1-2|NA|TRBV30|NA
TGTGCCTGGAGCGACTCTACCATTGGCGGCTACACCTTC
CAWSDSTIGGYTF
>TRBJ2-7|TRBD2|TRBV6-1|many
TGTGCCAGCAGGAGGGGGACTAGCGAGGCCTACGAGCAGTACTTC
CASRRGTSEAYEQYF
>TRBJ1-5|TRBD1|TRBV5-6|few
TGTGCCAGCAGCTCCGTGACAGGGGTGGGACCCCAGCATTTT
CASSSVTGVGPQHF
>TRBJ2-7|NA|TRBV24-1|many
TGTGCCACCAGTGATCGAGGGACTTTCTCCCAGCCGCTCTACGAGCAGTACTTC
CATSDRGTFSQPLYEQYF
>TRBJ2-7|NA|TRBV6-5|few
TGTGCCAGCAGTTACTCCGGCGGGCTGGAAGACTACGAGCAGTACTTC
CASSYSGGLEDYEQYF
>TRBJ2-7|NA|TRBV28|NA
TGTGCCAGTAAAGAAAACGGGACACCTTCTTCCTACGAGCAGTACTTC
CASKENGTPSSYEQYF
>TRBJ1-2|NA|TRBV3-1|many
TGTGCCAGCAGCCAAGAGTACAACGTCTATGGCTACACCTTC
CASSQEYNVYGYTF
>TRBJ1-2|NA|TRBV27|many
TGTGCCAGCAGTAGGCGAGGGCCCGGGGGAGGCTACACCTTC
CASSRRGPGGGYTF
>TRBJ2-7|NA|TRBV12-3/TRBV12-4|many
TGTGCCAGCAGTCTACAGGTGCCCTACGAGCAGTACTTC
CASSLQVPYEQYF
>TRBJ1-1|NA|TRBV11-3|many
TGTGCCAGCAGCTTAACGGTGGACTTGGGGGCTTTCTTT
CASSLTVDLGAFF
>TRBJ1-5|NA|TRBV20-1|few
TGCAGTGCTAGACCCGGGGGAAGCAATCAGCCCCAGCATTTT
CSARPGGSNQPQHF
>TRBJ2-7|NA|TRBV4-3|few
TGCGCCAGCAGCCAGACCGATGGAGAGGCCGAGCAGTACTTC
CASSQTDGEAEQYF
>TRBJ2-7|TRBD2|TRBV5-6|few
TGTGCCAGCAGCTATGGGACTAGCGCCTACTACGAGCAGTACTTC
CASSYGTSAYYEQYF
>TRBJ1-1|TRBD1|TRBV5-6|few
TGTGCCAGCAGCAGACAGGGGGCGATTGGGACTGAAGCTTTCTTT
CASSRQGAIGTEAFF
>TRBJ2-7|NA|TRBV6-1|many
TGTGCCAGCCACCCCCCCGGCTCCTACGAGCAGTACTTC
CASHPPGSYEQYF
>TRBJ2-5|NA|TRBV6-1|few
TGTGCCGGCAGTGAATGGGAAGAGACCCAGTACTTC
CAGSEWEETQYF
>TRBJ2-2|NA|TRBV7-3|NA
TGTGCCAGCAGCTTAGCGCCAACCACCGGGGAGCTGTTTTTT
CASSLAPTTGELFF
>TRBJ2-5|TRBD2|TRBV30|few
TGTGCCTGGAGTTCCCCGGGGGGGCAGTTTAGCGAGACCCAGTACTTC
CAWSSPGGQFSETQYF
>TRBJ1-2|NA|TRBV4-1|NA
TGCGCCAGCAGCCAATTCGGGATAAACTATGGCTACACCTTC
CASSQFGINYGYTF
>TRBJ2-5|NA|TRBV2|few
TGTGCCAGCAGTGAATATGGTCTAGCCGGGGAGACCCAGTACTTC
CASSEYGLAGETQYF
>TRBJ1-5|NA|TRBV7-9|NA
TGTGCCAGCAGCTCCTCGACAGTTTATAGCAATCAGCCCCAGCATTTT
CASSSSTVYSNQPQHF
>TRBJ1-2|NA|TRBV12-3/TRBV12-4|many
TGTGCCAGCAGTCGAGACGGAAATATTAACTATGGCTACACCTTC
CASSRDGNINYGYTF
>TRBJ1-2|TRBD1|TRBV9|few
TGTGCCAGCAGCGTAGGGACAGGGGATGGCTACACCTTC
CASSVGTGDGYTF
>TRBJ2-5|NA|TRBV24-1|many
TGTGCCACCAGTGACGCGGCGGGACAACAAGAGACCCAGTACTTC
CATSDAAGQQETQYF
>TRBJ1-4|NA|TRBV14|NA
TGTGCCAGCAGCCAAGTGCTAGGCGGGCTGGGTAAAGAAAAACTGTTTTTT
CASSQVLGGLGKEKLFF
>TRBJ2-5|NA|TRBV5-1|NA
TGCGCCAGCAGCTTCTTGGCCGGGACACTGATCGAGACCCAGTACTTC
CASSFLAGTLIETQYF
>TRBJ2-4|TRBD1|TRBV28|many
TGTGCCAGCGCTACCTCAGGACAGGGGGTGTTCCAAAACATTCAGTACTTC
CASATSGQGVFQNIQYF
>TRBJ1-4|TRBD1|TRBV29-1|few
TGCAGCGTAGGACAGGGGGTTGAAAAACTGTTTTTT
CSVGQGVEKLFF
>TRBJ2-5|TRBD2|TRBV30|many
TGTGCCTGGAGTAGCGGGGAAGAGACCCAGTACTTC
CAWSSGEETQYF
>TRBJ2-7|NA|TRBV27|many
TGTGCCAGCAGGTTCAGGGGAACCAGGGATTACGAGCAGTACTTC
CASRFRGTRDYEQYF